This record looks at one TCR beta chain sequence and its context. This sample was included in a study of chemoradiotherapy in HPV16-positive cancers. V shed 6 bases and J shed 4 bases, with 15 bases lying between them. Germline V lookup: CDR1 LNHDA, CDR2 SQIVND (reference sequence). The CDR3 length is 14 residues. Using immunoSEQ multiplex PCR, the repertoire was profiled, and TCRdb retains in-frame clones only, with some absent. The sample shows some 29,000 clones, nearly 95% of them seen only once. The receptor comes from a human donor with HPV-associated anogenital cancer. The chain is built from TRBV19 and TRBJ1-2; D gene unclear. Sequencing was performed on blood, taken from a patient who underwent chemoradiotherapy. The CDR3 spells CASRVPGSTYGYTF. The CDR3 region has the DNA TGTGCCAGTAGAGTACCCGGGAGCACCTATGGCTACACCTTC.